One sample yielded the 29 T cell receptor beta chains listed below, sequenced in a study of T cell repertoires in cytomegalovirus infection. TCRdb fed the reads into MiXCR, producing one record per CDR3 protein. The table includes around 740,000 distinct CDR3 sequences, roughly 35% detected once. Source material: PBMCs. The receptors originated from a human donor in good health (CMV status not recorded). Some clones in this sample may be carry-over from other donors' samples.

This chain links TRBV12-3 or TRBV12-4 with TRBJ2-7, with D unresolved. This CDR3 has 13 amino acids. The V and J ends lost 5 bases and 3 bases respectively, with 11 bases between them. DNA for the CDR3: TGTGCCAGCAGTCCCCATTTCGGCTACGAGCAGTACTTC. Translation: CASSPHFGYEQYF.

CDR3 residues: CASRPPSNQGARSYNEQFF. The CDR3, as DNA: TGTGCCAGCAGACCCCCTTCCAATCAGGGGGCGAGGTCCTACAATGAGCAGTTCTTC. The rearrangement uses TRBV28 and TRBJ2-1; 8 nucleotides align to TRBD1. Germline lookup yields CDR1 MDHEN and CDR2 SYDVKM. The CDR3 consists of 19 residues. Losses at the gene ends were 6 bases for V and 1 base for J; bases not matched to a gene: 17.

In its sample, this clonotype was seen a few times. In nucleotides, the CDR3 is TGTGCCAGCAGTTTATCCCCAACCGGAGGGACTGCTGAAGCTTTCTTT. Protein: CASSLSPTGGTAEAFF. The chain uses TRBV27 and TRBJ1-1; maybe TRBD1 (5 bases). V lost 0 bases and J lost 6, with 17 bases in between. Germline-derived CDR1 and CDR2 are MNHEY and SMNVEV (reference sequence). This CDR3 comprises 16 residues.

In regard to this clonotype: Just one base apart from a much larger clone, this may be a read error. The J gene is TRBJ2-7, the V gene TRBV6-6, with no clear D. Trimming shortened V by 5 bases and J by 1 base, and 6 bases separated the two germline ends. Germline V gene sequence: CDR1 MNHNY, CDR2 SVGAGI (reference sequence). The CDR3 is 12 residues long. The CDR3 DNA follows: TGTGCCAGCAGTATACAGTCCTACGAGCAGTACTTC. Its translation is CASSIQSYEQYF.

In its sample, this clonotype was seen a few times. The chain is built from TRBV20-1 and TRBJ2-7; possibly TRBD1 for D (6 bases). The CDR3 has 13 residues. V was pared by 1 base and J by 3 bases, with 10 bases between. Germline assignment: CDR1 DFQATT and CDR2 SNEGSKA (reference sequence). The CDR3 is CSARVRGGYEQYF. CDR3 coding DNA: TGCAGTGCTAGAGTTAGAGGGGGCTACGAGCAGTACTTC.

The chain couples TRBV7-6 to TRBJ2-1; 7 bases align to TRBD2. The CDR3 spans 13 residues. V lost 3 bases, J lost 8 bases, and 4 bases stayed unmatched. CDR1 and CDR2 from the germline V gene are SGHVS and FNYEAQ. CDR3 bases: TGTGCCAGCAGCTTCGCGGGAGTCCATGAGCAGTTCTTC. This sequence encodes CASSFAGVHEQFF.

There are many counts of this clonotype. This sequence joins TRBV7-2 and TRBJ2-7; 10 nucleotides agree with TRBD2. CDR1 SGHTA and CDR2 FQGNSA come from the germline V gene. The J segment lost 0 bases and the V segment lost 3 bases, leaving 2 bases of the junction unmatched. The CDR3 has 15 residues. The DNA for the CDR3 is TGTGCCAGCAGCTTCCGGACTAGCGGCTCCTACGAGCAGTACTTC. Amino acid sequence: CASSFRTSGSYEQYF.

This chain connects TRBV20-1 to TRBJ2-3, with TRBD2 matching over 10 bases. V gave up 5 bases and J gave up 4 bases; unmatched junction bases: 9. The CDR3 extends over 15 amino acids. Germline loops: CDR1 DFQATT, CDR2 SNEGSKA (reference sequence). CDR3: CSAYLAGVGPDTQYF. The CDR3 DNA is TGCAGTGCTTACCTAGCGGGGGTGGGCCCAGATACGCAGTATTTT.

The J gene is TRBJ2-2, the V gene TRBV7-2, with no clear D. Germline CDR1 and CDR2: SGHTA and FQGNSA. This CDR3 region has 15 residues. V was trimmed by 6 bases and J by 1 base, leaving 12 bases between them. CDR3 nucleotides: TGTGCCAGCAGACCTAAGGGTGGGAACACCGGGGAGCTGTTTTTT. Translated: CASRPKGGNTGELFF.

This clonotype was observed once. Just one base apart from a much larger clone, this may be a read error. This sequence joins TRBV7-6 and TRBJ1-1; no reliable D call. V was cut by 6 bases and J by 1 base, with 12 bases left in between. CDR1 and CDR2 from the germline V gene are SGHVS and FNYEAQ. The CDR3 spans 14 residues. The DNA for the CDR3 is TGTGCCAGCAGTCCAGCTCCGGGGAACACTGAAGCTTTCTTT. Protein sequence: CASSPAPGNTEAFF.

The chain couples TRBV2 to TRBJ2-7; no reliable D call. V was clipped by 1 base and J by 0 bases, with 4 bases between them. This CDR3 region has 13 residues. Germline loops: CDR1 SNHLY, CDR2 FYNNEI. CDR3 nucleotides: TGTGCCAGCAGTGAAGGGCTCTCCTACGAGCAGTACTTC. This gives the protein CASSEGLSYEQYF.

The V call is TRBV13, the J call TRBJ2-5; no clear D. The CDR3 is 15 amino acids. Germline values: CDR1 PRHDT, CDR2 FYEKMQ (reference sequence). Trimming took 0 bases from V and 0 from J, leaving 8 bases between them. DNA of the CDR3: TGTGCCAGCAGCTTAGGTTGGCAGAACCAAGAGACCCAGTACTTC. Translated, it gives CASSLGWQNQETQYF.

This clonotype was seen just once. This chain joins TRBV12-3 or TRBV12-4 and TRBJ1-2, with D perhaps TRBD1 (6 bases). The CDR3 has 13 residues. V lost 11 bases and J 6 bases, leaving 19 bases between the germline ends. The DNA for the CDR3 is TGTGCCTGTAACCGGGGGGCCCCTCATGGCTACACCTTC. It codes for CACNRGAPHGYTF.

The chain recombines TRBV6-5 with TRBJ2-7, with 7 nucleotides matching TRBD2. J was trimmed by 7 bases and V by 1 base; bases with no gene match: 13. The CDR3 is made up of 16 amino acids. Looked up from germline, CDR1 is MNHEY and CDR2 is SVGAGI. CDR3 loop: CASSYFWGGEVREQYF. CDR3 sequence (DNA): TGTGCCAGCAGTTACTTCTGGGGGGGGGAAGTGAGGGAGCAGTACTTC.

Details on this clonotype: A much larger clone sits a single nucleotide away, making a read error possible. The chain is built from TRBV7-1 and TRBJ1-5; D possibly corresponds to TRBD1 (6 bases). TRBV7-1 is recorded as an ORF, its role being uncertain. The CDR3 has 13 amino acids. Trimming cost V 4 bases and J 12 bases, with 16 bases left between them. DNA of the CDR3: TGTGCCAGCAGCTTAGCGCACAGGGAACACCAGCATTTT. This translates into CASSLAHREHQHF.

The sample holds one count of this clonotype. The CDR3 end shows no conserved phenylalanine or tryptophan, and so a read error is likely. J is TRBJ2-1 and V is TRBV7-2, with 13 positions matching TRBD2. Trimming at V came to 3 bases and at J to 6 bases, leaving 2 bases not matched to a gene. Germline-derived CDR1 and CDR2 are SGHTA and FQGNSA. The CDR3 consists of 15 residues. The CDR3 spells CASSFTSGRGNEQFL. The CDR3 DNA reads TGTGCCAGCAGCTTTACTAGCGGGAGGGGCAATGAGCAGTTCTTA.

The CDR3 nucleotides read TGTGCCAGTGTAGTGTTGGACGGGGGATTGAACACCATATATTTT. It specifies CASVVLDGGLNTIYF. This chain connects TRBV19 to TRBJ1-3, with D perhaps TRBD1 (5 bases). Germline assignment: CDR1 LNHDA and CDR2 SQIVND (reference sequence). The CDR3 runs to 15 residues. Trimming cost V 8 bases and J 7 bases, with 21 bases left between them.

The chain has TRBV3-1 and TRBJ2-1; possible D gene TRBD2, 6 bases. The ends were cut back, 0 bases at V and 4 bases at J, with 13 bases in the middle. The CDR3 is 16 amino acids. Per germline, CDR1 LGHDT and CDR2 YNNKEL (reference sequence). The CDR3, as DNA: TGTGCCAGCAGCCAAGATCCAAGCGGGCGTTACAATGAGCAGTTCTTC. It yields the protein CASSQDPSGRYNEQFF.

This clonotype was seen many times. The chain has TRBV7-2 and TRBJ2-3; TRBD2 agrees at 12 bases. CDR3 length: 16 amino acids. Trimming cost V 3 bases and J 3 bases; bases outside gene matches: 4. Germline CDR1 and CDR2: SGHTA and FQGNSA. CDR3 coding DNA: TGTGCCAGCAGCTTGCTAGCGGGGGGGCGTACAGATACGCAGTATTTT. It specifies CASSLLAGGRTDTQYF.

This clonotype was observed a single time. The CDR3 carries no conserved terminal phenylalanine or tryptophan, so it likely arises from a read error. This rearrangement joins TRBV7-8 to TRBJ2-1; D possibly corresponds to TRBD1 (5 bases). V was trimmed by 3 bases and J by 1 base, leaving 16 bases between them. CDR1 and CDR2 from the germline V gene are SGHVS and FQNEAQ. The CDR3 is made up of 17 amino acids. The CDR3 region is CASSFPTTDRSYNEQFV. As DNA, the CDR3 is TGTGCCAGCAGCTTTCCCACTACCGACAGATCCTACAATGAGCAGTTCGTC.

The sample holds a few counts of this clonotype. The CDR3, as DNA: TGTGCCATCAGTCGGGCAGGAGAGAACACTGAAGCTTTCTTT. Its protein is CAISRAGENTEAFF. The chain employs TRBV10-3 and TRBJ1-1; no reliable D call. The V end lost 5 bases, the J end lost 1 base, and 11 bases lay between the germline ends. The CDR3 covers 14 residues. Per the germline V gene, CDR1 is ENHRY and CDR2 is SYGVKD.

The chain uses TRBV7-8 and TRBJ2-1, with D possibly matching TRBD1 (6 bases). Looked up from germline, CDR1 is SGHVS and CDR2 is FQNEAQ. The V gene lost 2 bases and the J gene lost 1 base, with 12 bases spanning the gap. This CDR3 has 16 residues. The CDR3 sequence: CASSLLGQCSYNEQFF. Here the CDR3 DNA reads TGTGCCAGCAGCTTACTAGGACAGTGTTCCTACAATGAGCAGTTCTTC.

This CDR3 reads CASSAETGSYEQYF. Here the CDR3 DNA reads TGTGCCAGCAGTGCCGAGACAGGATCCTACGAGCAGTACTTC. The V call is TRBV6-4, the J call TRBJ2-7; perhaps TRBD1 as D (6 bases). Germline V CDR1 and CDR2: MRHNA, SNTAGT. V dropped 4 bases and J dropped 1 base, with 11 bases sitting between them. This CDR3 comprises 14 residues.

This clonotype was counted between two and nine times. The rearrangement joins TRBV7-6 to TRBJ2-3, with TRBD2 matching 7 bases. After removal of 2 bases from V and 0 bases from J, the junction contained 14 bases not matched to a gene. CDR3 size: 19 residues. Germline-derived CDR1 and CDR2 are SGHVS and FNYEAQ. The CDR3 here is CASSLLGAPSGRSTDTQYF. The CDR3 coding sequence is TGTGCCAGCAGCTTATTAGGTGCCCCTAGCGGTAGGAGCACAGATACGCAGTATTTT.

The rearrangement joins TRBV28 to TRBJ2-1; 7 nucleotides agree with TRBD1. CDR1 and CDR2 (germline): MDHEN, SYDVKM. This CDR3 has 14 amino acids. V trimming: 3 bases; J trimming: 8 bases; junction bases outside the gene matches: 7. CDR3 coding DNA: TGTGCCAGCAGTTTCCTCTCCGGACAGGATGAGCAGTTCTTC. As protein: CASSFLSGQDEQFF. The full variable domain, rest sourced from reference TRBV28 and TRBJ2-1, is DVKVTQSSRYLVKRTGEKVFLECVQDMDHENMFWYRQDPGLGLRLIYFSYDVKMKEKGDIPEGYSVSREKKERFSLILESASTNQTSMYLCASSFLSGQDEQFFGPGTRLTVL.

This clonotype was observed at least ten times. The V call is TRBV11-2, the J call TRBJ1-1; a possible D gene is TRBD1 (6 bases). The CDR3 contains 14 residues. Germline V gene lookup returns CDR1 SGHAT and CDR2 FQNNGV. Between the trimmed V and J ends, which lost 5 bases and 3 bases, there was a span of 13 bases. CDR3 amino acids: CASSKGGVYTEAFF. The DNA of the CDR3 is TGTGCCAGCAGCAAGGGGGGGGTATACACTGAAGCTTTCTTT.

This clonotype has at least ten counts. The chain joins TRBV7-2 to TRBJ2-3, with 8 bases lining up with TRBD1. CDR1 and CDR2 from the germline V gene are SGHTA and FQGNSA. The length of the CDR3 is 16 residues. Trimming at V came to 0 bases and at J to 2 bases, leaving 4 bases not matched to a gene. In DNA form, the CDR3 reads TGTGCCAGCAGCTTAGCCGGGACAGGACACACAGATACGCAGTATTTT. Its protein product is CASSLAGTGHTDTQYF.

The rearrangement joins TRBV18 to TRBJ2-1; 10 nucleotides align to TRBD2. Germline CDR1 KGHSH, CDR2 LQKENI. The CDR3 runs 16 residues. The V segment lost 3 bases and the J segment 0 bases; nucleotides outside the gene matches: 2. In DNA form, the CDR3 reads TGTGCCAGCTCACCGACTAGCGGGCCCTCCTACAATGAGCAGTTCTTC. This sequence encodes CASSPTSGPSYNEQFF.

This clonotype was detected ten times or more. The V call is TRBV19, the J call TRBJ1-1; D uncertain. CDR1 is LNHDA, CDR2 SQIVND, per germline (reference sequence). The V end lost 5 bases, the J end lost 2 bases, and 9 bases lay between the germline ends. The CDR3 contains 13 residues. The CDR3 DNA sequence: TGTGCCAGTAGTGTAGGATCAAACACTGAAGCTTTCTTT. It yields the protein CASSVGSNTEAFF. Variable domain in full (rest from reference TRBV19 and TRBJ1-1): DGGITQSPKYLFRKEGQNVTLSCEQNLNHDAMYWYRQDPGQGLRLIYYSQIVNDFQKGDIAEGYSVSREKKESFPLTVTSAQKNPTAFYLCASSVGSNTEAFFGQGTRLTVV.